This TCR beta chain emerged from a study of vaccination and CD4 T cells after COVID-19. V was pared by 3 bases and J by 5 bases, with 16 bases between. This CDR3 contains 15 residues. The treatment here: approximately 11-day PBMC culture with coronavirus spike peptide pools or control peptides (ViraFEST assay). Turning to this clonotype: Its antigen is as yet unknown.

Cultured CD4+ T cell DNA was sequenced using the Oncomine TCR Beta short-read assay. TCRdb called the PCR reads again in MiXCR, with one record for every CDR3 protein. The sample includes about 15,000 distinct CDR3 sequences, about three quarters of them seen just once. The genes are TRBV12-3 or TRBV12-4 and TRBJ1-1, with D tentatively TRBD1 (5 bases). This TCR derives from a human donor who had recovered from COVID-19. The sequenced sample was CD4+ T cells from blood, cultured in vitro. CDR3 residues: CASSLEGRVGTEAFF. In DNA, the CDR3 is TGTGCCAGCAGTTTGGAGGGCAGGGTGGGGACTGAAGCTTTCTTT.